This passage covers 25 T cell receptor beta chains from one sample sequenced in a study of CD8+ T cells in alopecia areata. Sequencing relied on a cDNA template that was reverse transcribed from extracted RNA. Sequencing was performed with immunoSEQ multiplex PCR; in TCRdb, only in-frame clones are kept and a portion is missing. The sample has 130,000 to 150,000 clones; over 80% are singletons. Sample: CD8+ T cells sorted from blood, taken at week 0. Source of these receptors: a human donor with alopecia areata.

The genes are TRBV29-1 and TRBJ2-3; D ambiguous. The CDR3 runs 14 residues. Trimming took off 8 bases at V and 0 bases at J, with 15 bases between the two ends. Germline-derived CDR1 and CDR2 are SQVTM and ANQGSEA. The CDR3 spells CSIKTPLSTDTQYF. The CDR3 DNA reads TGCAGCATTAAGACGCCATTAAGCACAGATACGCAGTATTTT.

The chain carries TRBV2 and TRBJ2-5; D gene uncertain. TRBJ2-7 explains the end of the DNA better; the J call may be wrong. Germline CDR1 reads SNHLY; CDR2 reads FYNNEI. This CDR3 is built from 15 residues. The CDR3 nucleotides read TGTGCCAGCAGTGAATACGGGCAGTTCGCCTACGAGCAGTACTTC. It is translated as CASSEYGQFAYEQYF.

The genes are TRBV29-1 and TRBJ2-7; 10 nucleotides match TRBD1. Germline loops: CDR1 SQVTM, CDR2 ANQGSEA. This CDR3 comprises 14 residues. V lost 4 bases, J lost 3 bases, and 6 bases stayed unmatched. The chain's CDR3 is CSVGGTGELYEQYF. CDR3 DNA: TGCAGCGTTGGAGGGACAGGGGAGCTCTACGAGCAGTACTTC.

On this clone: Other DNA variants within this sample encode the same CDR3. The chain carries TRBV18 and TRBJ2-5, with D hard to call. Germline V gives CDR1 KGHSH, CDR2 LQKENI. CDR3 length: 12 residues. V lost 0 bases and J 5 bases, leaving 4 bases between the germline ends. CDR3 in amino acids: CASSPPSETQYF. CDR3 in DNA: TGTGCCAGCTCACCACCGTCGGAGACCCAGTACTTC. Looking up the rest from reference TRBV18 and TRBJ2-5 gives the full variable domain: NAGVMQNPRHLVRRRGQEARLRCSPMKGHSHVYWYRQLPEEGLKFMVYLQKENIIDESGMPKERFSAEFPKEGPSILRIQQVVRGDSAAYFCASSPPSETQYFGPGTRLLVL.

The CDR3 DNA reads TGTGCCAGCAGCCCCGGGACTAGCGAATCAGATACGCAGTATTTT. Protein: CASSPGTSESDTQYF. The rearrangement links TRBV5-4 to TRBJ2-3, with 10 bases identical to TRBD2. Trimming removed 4 bases from V and 4 bases from J; junction bases left unmatched: 6. This CDR3 is 15 amino acids long. Germline CDR1 and CDR2: SGHNT and YYREEE (reference sequence).

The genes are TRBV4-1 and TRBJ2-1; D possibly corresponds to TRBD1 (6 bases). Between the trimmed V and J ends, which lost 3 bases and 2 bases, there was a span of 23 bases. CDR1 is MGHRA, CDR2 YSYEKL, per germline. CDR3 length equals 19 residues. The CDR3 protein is CASSHGSGDPAGAYNEQFF. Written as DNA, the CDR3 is TGCGCCAGCAGCCATGGAAGTGGGGATCCGGCAGGGGCCTACAATGAGCAGTTCTTC.

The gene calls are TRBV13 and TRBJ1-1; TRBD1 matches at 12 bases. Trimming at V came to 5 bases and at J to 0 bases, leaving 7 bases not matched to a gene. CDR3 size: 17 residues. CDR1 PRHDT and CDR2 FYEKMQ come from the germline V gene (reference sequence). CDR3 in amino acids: CASSPRGQGAMNTEAFF. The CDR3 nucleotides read TGTGCCAGCAGCCCCCGGGGACAGGGGGCGATGAACACTGAAGCTTTCTTT.

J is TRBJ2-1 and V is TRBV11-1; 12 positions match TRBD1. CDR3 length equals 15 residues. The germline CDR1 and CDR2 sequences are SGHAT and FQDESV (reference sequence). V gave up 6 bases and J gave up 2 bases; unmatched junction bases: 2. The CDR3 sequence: CASSGTGGTYNEQFF. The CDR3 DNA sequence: TGTGCCAGCAGTGGGACAGGGGGCACCTACAATGAGCAGTTCTTC.

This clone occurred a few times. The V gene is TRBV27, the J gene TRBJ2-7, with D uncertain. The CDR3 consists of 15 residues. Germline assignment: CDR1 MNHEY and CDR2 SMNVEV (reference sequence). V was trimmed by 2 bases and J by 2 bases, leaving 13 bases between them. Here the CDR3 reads CASSLLRQETYEQYF. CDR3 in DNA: TGTGCCAGCAGTTTACTTCGCCAGGAGACCTACGAGCAGTACTTC.

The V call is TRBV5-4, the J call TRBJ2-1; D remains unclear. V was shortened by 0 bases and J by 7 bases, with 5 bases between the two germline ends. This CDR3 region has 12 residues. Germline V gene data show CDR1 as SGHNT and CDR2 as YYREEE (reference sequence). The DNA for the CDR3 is TGTGCCAGCAGCTTGGGGGGAAATGAGCAGTTCTTC. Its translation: CASSLGGNEQFF.

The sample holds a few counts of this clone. The CDR3, as DNA: TGCAGCGTTGAGGGCGCTACCAGTGCCGGGGAGCTGTTTTTT. This encodes CSVEGATSAGELFF. V is TRBV29-1 and J is TRBJ2-2; no clear D. CDR1 and CDR2 (germline): SQVTM, ANQGSEA. This CDR3 is built from 14 residues. V was shortened by 3 bases and J by 6 bases, with 14 bases between the two germline ends.

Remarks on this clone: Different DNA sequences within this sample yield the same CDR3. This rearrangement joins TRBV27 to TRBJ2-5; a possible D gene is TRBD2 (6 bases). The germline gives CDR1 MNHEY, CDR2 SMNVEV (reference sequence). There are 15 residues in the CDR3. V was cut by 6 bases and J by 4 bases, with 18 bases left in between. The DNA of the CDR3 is TGTGCCAGCAGCTTTGCTCATTTGGGAGGAGAGACCCAGTACTTC. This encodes CASSFAHLGGETQYF.

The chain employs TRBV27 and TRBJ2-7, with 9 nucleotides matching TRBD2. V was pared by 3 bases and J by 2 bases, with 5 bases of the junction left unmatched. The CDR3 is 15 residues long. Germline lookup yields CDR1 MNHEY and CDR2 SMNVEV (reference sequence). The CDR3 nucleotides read TGTGCCAGCAGTTTCACGGCTAGCGGGACCTACGAGCAGTACTTC. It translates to CASSFTASGTYEQYF.

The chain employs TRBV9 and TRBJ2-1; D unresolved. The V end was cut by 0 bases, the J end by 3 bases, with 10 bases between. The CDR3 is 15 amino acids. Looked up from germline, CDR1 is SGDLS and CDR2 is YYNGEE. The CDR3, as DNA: TGTGCCAGCAGCGTAGGAGGCACAGACTACAATGAGCAGTTCTTC. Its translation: CASSVGGTDYNEQFF.

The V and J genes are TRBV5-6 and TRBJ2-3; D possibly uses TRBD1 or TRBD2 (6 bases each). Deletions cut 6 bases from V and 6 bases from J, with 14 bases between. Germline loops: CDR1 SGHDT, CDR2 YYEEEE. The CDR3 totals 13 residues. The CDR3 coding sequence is TGTGCCAGCATACTGGAGGGGGTGGATACGCAGTATTTT. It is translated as CASILEGVDTQYF.

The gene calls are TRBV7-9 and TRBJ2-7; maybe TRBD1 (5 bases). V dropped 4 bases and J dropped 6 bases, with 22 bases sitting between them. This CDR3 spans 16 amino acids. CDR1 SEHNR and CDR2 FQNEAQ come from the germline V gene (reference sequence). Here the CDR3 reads CASSSEHPRREGEQYF. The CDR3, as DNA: TGTGCCAGCAGCTCCGAACATCCCCGCAGGGAAGGCGAGCAGTACTTC.

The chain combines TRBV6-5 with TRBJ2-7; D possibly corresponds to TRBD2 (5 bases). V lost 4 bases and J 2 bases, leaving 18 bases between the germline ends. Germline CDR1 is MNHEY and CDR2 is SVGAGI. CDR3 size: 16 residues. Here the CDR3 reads CASSWNGLEGPYEQYF. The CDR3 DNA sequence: TGTGCCAGCAGTTGGAATGGGTTAGAGGGTCCCTACGAGCAGTACTTC.

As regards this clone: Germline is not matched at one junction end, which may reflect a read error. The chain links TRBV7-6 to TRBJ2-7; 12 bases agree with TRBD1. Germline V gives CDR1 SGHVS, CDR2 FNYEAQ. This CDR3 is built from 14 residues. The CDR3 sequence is CASNEGQGAYGQYF. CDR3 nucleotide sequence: TGTGCCAGCAACGAGGGACAGGGGGCCTACGGGCAGTACTTC.

The CDR3 coding sequence is TGCAGCGTTGGGACAGGGACAGATACGCAGTATTTT. Translated, it gives CSVGTGTDTQYF. This chain joins TRBV29-1 and TRBJ2-3; TRBD1 agrees at 8 bases. The CDR3 loop spans 12 amino acids. V was clipped by 4 bases and J by 3 bases; unmatched bases: 0. Germline CDR1 is SQVTM and CDR2 is ANQGSEA.

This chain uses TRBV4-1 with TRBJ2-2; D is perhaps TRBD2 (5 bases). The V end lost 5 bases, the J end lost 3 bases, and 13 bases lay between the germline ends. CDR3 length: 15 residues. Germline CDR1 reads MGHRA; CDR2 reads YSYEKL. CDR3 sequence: CASSLISEDTGELFF. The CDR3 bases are TGCGCCAGCAGCTTAATATCGGAGGACACCGGGGAGCTGTTTTTT.

The CDR3 loop reads CASSDRWGAIDTQYF. CDR3 sequence (DNA): TGTGCCAGCAGCGACCGGTGGGGGGCCATAGATACGCAGTATTTT. This chain links TRBV11-2 with TRBJ2-3, with D possibly called TRBD1 or TRBD2 (6 bases each). V was shortened by 5 bases and J by 5 bases, with 17 bases between the two germline ends. The CDR3 runs to 15 residues. Per germline, CDR1 SGHAT and CDR2 FQNNGV.

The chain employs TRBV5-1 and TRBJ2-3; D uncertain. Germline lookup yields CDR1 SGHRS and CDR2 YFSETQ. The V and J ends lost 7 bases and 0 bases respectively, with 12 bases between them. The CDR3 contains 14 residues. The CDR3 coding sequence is TGCGCCAGCGGTCGGCAGTCTAGCACAGATACGCAGTATTTT. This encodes CASGRQSSTDTQYF. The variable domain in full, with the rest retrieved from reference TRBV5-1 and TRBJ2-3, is KAGVTQTPRYLIKTRGQQVTLSCSPISGHRSVSWYQQTPGQGLQFLFEYFSETQRNKGNFPGRFSGRQFSNSRSEMNVSTLELGDSALYLCASGRQSSTDTQYFGPGTRLTVL.

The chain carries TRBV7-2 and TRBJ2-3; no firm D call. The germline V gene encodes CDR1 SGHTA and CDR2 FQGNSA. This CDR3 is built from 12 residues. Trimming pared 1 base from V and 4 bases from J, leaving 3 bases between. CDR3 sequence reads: CASSLVADTQYF. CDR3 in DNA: TGTGCCAGCAGCTTAGTTGCAGATACGCAGTATTTT.

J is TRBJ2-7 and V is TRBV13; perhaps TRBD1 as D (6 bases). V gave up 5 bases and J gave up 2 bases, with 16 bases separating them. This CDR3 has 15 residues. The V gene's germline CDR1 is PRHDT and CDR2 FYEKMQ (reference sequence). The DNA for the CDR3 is TGTGCCAGCAGCCATCGTGGGCAGGGGACCTACGAGCAGTACTTC. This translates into CASSHRGQGTYEQYF. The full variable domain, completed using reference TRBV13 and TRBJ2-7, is AAGVIQSPRHLIKEKRETATLKCYPIPRHDTVYWYQQGPGQDPQFLISFYEKMQSDKGSIPDRFSAQQFSDYHSELNMSSLELGDSALYFCASSHRGQGTYEQYFGPGTRLTVT.

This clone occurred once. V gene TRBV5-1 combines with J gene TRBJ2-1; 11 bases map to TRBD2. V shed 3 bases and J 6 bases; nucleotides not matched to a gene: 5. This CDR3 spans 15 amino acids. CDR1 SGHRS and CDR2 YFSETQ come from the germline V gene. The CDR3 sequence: CASSSTSGGFNEQFF. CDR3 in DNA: TGCGCCAGCAGCTCCACTAGCGGGGGCTTCAATGAGCAGTTCTTC. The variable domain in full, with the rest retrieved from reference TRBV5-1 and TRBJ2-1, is KAGVTQTPRYLIKTRGQQVTLSCSPISGHRSVSWYQQTPGQGLQFLFEYFSETQRNKGNFPGRFSGRQFSNSRSEMNVSTLELGDSALYLCASSSTSGGFNEQFFGPGTRLTVL.